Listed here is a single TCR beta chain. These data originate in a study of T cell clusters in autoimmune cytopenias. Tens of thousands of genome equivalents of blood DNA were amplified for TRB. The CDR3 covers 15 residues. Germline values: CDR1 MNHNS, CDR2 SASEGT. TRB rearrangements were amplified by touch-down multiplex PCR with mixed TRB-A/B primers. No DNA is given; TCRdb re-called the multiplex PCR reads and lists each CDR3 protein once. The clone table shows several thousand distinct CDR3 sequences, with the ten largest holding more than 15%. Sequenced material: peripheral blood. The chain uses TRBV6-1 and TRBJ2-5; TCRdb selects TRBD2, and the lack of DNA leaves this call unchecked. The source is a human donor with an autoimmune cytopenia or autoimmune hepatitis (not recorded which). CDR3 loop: CASSEPAGGRETQYF.